A single sample is the source of the 9 T cell receptor beta chains below, sequenced in a study of OX40 agonist ivuxolimab in advanced cancers. Sequenced by immunoSEQ multiplex PCR; TCRdb stores in-frame clones only, minus some. This table holds some 50,000 clones, roughly 80% found once. Sample: CD4+ or CD8+ T cells sorted from blood, taken in a trial of the OX40 agonist ivuxolimab. The receptors come from an adult with an advanced solid tumor such as melanoma, head and neck, liver or kidney cancer.

This clone was counted only a few times. The chain couples TRBV5-1 to TRBJ2-5; TRBD1 is a possible D gene (6 bases). This CDR3 has 13 amino acids. Germline V gives CDR1 SGHRS, CDR2 YFSETQ. V lost 4 bases and J lost 4, with 11 bases in between. The CDR3 here is CASSPGARETQYF. CDR3 nucleotide sequence: TGCGCCAGCAGCCCAGGGGCCCGAGAGACCCAGTACTTC.

The chain is built from TRBV28 and TRBJ2-5, with 7 bases lining up with TRBD2. The DNA end lines up better with TRBJ2-7; the J call may be wrong. The CDR3 spans 15 residues. Germline V gives CDR1 MDHEN, CDR2 SYDVKM. CDR3 amino acids: CASSSALAGNYEQYF. CDR3 in DNA: TGTGCCAGCAGTTCCGCTTTAGCGGGTAACTACGAGCAGTACTTC.

This clone was seen only a few times. V usage is TRBV5-1 and J usage is TRBJ2-2; a weak D match, TRBD1 (6 bases). Germline CDR1 reads SGHRS; CDR2 reads YFSETQ. Trimming cost V 0 bases and J 2 bases, with 8 bases left between them. The CDR3 length is 15 residues. In DNA, the CDR3 is TGCGCCAGCAGCTTGGCAGGGGCTAACACCGGGGAGCTGTTTTTT. Translating gives CASSLAGANTGELFF.

The genes are TRBV7-2 and TRBJ2-3; 9 bases fit TRBD2. Unmatched junction bases numbered 1, after V lost 1 base and J lost 2 bases. The CDR3 consists of 15 residues. Germline V gives CDR1 SGHTA, CDR2 FQGNSA. The CDR3: CASSLVAGVTDTQYF. In DNA form, the CDR3 reads TGTGCCAGCAGCTTAGTAGCGGGGGTCACAGATACGCAGTATTTT.

This clone was seen a single time. The V call is TRBV28, the J call TRBJ2-4; 7 bases are shared with TRBD2. Germline CDR1 reads MDHEN; CDR2 reads SYDVKM. After removal of 5 bases from V and 9 bases from J, the junction contained 13 bases not matched to a gene. The CDR3 loop spans 15 amino acids. Written as DNA, the CDR3 is TGTGCCAGCAGTCCCGGGGGGACGGAGGATTCCATTCAGTACTTC. Its protein is CASSPGGTEDSIQYF.

This sequence joins TRBV27 and TRBJ2-7, with D perhaps TRBD1 or TRBD2 (5 bases each). This CDR3 contains 14 residues. CDR1 is MNHEY and CDR2 is SMNVEV in the germline V gene (reference sequence). With 2 bases removed from V and 4 bases from J, the gap between germline ends came to 12 bases. CDR3 DNA: TGTGCCAGCAGTTTAGCGGGTGAGGGGTACGAGCAGTACTTC. Translation: CASSLAGEGYEQYF.

The CDR3 loop is CASSNSDRAYEQYF. The CDR3 region has the DNA TGTGCCAGCAGTAACTCCGACAGGGCCTACGAGCAGTACTTC. This chain connects TRBV28 to TRBJ2-7; 7 bases map to TRBD1. With V trimmed by 5 bases and J by 2 bases, 6 bases remained unmatched. CDR3 length: 14 residues. The germline CDR1 and CDR2 sequences are MDHEN and SYDVKM. Full variable domain (missing parts from reference TRBV28 and TRBJ2-7): DVKVTQSSRYLVKRTGEKVFLECVQDMDHENMFWYRQDPGLGLRLIYFSYDVKMKEKGDIPEGYSVSREKKERFSLILESASTNQTSMYLCASSNSDRAYEQYFGPGTRLTVT.

V gene TRBV9 combines with J gene TRBJ2-7; possible D gene TRBD2, 6 bases. There are 14 residues in the CDR3. V was cut by 0 bases and J by 7 bases, with 14 bases left in between. The germline CDR1 and CDR2 sequences are SGDLS and YYNGEE. DNA of the CDR3: TGTGCCAGCAGCGTAGGCCCCCGGGGGTGGGAGCAGTACTTC. Its translation: CASSVGPRGWEQYF. The full variable domain, rest sourced from reference TRBV9 and TRBJ2-7, is DSGVTQTPKHLITATGQRVTLRCSPRSGDLSVYWYQQSLDQGLQFLIQYYNGEERAKGNILERFSAQQFPDLHSELNLSSLELGDSALYFCASSVGPRGWEQYFGPGTRLTVT.

This chain uses TRBV11-3 with TRBJ2-1; D ambiguous. V shed 5 bases and J shed 10 bases, with 12 bases lying between them. The CDR3 extends over 12 amino acids. Germline values: CDR1 SGHNT, CDR2 YENEEA. The CDR3, as DNA: TGTGCCAGCAGCAGAGAAGCCACGGAGCAGTTCTTC. Residues: CASSREATEQFF.